A selection of T cell receptor beta chains follows, all from one sample in a study of CD8+ T cells in alopecia areata. The assay was immunoSEQ multiplex PCR, and TCRdb's table has in-frame clones only and misses some. The data contain approximately 91,000 clones, nearly 45% of them seen just once; the ten biggest clones take up around 0.8%. Sequenced material: CD4+ T cells sorted from blood. Receptors originate from a human donor with alopecia areata. The CDR3 runs from the conserved cysteine through the conserved F or W. A D gene is named only where the DNA matches it firmly. Rows may omit the clone size; those that give it use once, few, many or a size class.

TRBV29-1	-	few	TRBJ2-1	TGCAGCGTTGAAGGTGTGGATGAGCAGTTCTTC	CSVEGVDEQFF
TRBV23-1	-	-	TRBJ1-1	TGCGCCAGCACCCCCCCAGGGATAATGAACACTGAAGCTTTCTTT	CASTPPGIMNTEAFF
TRBV29-1	-	few	TRBJ1-2	TGCAGCCCAAGTCTGGCAGACTTCGGGAACTATGGCTACACCTTC	CSPSLADFGNYGYTF
TRBV20-1	-	-	TRBJ1-2	TGCAGTGCCGGGGGTGGGCATGGCTACACCTTC	CSAGGGHGYTF
TRBV30	-	-	TRBJ1-6	TGTGCCTCCAGGTCGGGAAGGAATTCACCCCTCCACTTT	CASRSGRNSPLHF
TRBV29-1	TRBD1	-	TRBJ1-1	TGCAGCGGAATGACAGGGGAAGGCACTGAAGCTTTCTTT	CSGMTGEGTEAFF
TRBV29-1	-	-	TRBJ2-3	TGCAGCGTACGAGGTAGCTGGATAGATACGCAGTATTTT	CSVRGSWIDTQYF
TRBV5-8	-	-	TRBJ2-1	TGTGCCAGCAGCTTGGGGGTTAACGGTGAGCAGTTCTTC	CASSLGVNGEQFF
TRBV29-1	-	few	TRBJ1-1	TGCAGCCCGTCGCGGAACACTGAAGCTTTCTTT	CSPSRNTEAFF
TRBV29-1	-	few	TRBJ2-3	TGCAGCGTTGAAGGCGACAGCCGCACAGATACGCAGTATTTT	CSVEGDSRTDTQYF
TRBV28	TRBD1	once	TRBJ2-5	TGTGCCAGCAGCAGGCCGGGACAGGGGCCCCAAGAGACCCAGTACTTC	CASSRPGQGPQETQYF
TRBV29-1	-	few	TRBJ1-5	TGCAGCGTTGTACAGGGCGGCAATCAGCCCCAGCATTTT	CSVVQGGNQPQHF
TRBV4-3	-	-	TRBJ2-3	TGCGCCAGCAGCCAAGGACCGGGTGGAGATACGCAGTATTTT	CASSQGPGGDTQYF
TRBV28	-	-	TRBJ1-2	TGTGCCAGCATGCCGGCATTGGCCCTAGATGGCTACACCTTC	CASMPALALDGYTF
TRBV9	-	few	TRBJ2-1	TGTGCCAGCAGCGCAAAATGGGACCCGGGCAATGAGCAGTTCTTC	CASSAKWDPGNEQFF
TRBV4-1	-	-	TRBJ2-1	TGCGCCAGCAGCCAAGGTCGGGTATCGGGACGGAATGAGCAGTTCTTC	CASSQGRVSGRNEQFF
TRBV29-1	-	few	TRBJ2-1	TGCAGCGTACGGCGAGGGAATGAGCAGTTCTTC	CSVRRGNEQFF
TRBV11-2	TRBD1	-	TRBJ2-7	TGTGCCAGCAGCCTCCACTCCGGGACAGACTACGAGCAGTACTTC	CASSLHSGTDYEQYF
TRBV6-5	-	-	TRBJ2-3	TGTGCCAGCAGGCTAGCAGGGGGCACAGATACGCAGTATTTT	CASRLAGGTDTQYF
TRBV7-2	-	-	TRBJ1-1	TGTGCCAGCAGCTTAGTTTCCGGCAACACTGAAGCTTTCTTT	CASSLVSGNTEAFF
TRBV5-1	TRBD1	many	TRBJ2-1	TGCGCCAGGACGCGGACAGGGGGCGGGAATGAGCAGTTCTTC	CARTRTGGGNEQFF
TRBV29-1	-	-	TRBJ1-4	TGCAGCGTTGAAACTAATGAAAAACTGTTTTTT	CSVETNEKLFF
TRBV18	TRBD1	-	TRBJ2-3	TGTGCCAGCTCACCACCGGGACAGGGACTAGATACGCAGTATTTT	CASSPPGQGLDTQYF
TRBV29-1	-	-	TRBJ2-7	TGCAGCGTTGGACCCTCCTACGAGCAGTACTTC	CSVGPSYEQYF
TRBV5-4	TRBD2	-	TRBJ2-3	TGTGCCAGCAGCTTGATGCTAGCGGGAGAGCTAGATACGCAGTATTTT	CASSLMLAGELDTQYF
TRBV28	-	few	TRBJ2-1	TGTGCCAGCAGTTTATCAGGATTGTACAACAATGAGCAGTTCTTC	CASSLSGLYNNEQFF
TRBV2	TRBD2	few	TRBJ2-3	TGTGCCAGCAGGCTGGGACTAGCGATAAATACGCAGTATTTT	CASRLGLAINTQYF
TRBV2	-	-	TRBJ2-7	TGTGCCAGCCTACCCGGGACAAAGTCCTACGAGCAGTACTTC	CASLPGTKSYEQYF
TRBV4-2	TRBD1	-	TRBJ2-7	TGTGCCAGCAGCCACCGGGGACAGAGATCCTACGAGCAGTACTTC	CASSHRGQRSYEQYF
TRBV7-6	TRBD1	-	TRBJ2-5	TGTGCCAGCAGCTCGACAGGGATACAAGAGACCCAGTACTTC	CASSSTGIQETQYF
TRBV9	TRBD2	-	TRBJ2-3	TGTGCCAGCGGAGAACTAGCGGGATCTGGGGATACGCAGTATTTT	CASGELAGSGDTQYF
TRBV10-3	-	-	TRBJ1-5	TGTGCCATCAGTCAGGGGCTAGATCAGCCCCAGCATTTT	CAISQGLDQPQHF
TRBV29-1	TRBD1	-	TRBJ2-3	TGCAGCGTCGAAGGAAGGGGGCGAGGAGATACGCAGTATTTT	CSVEGRGRGDTQYF
TRBV29-1	-	-	TRBJ2-3	TGCAGCGTTGAAGCGGGGAGTACAGGCACAGATACGCAGTATTTT	CSVEAGSTGTDTQYF
TRBV30	TRBD2	-	TRBJ2-5	TGTGCCTGGAGCTTTCTCAGAACCGGGGGGAAAACGTCTTGGGAGACCCAGTACTTC	CAWSFLRTGGKTSWETQYF
TRBV7-2	-	few	TRBJ2-7	TGTGCCAGCGGCTACGAGCAGTACTTC	CASGYEQYF
TRBV4-2	-	-	TRBJ1-4	TGTGCCAGCAGCCAAGAGAGTTATGAAAAACTGTTTTTT	CASSQESYEKLFF
TRBV11-2	-	-	TRBJ2-1	TGTGCCAACAGCCCAGGCCGCGGCCGGAGGTCCTACAATGAGCAGTTCTTC	CANSPGRGRRSYNEQFF
TRBV28	-	-	TRBJ2-7	TGTGCCAGCAGTTCCGGGGGGACAGCCTCCTACGAGCAGTACTTC	CASSSGGTASYEQYF
TRBV7-9	TRBD1	-	TRBJ1-6	TGTGCCAGCAGCCCGAGCGGGACAGGGGAATCACCCCTCCACTTT	CASSPSGTGESPLHF
TRBV29-1	-	-	TRBJ2-3	TGCAGCGGTGCGCGGGGTTCTAGGGATACGCAGTATTTT	CSGARGSRDTQYF
TRBV20-1	-	once	TRBJ1-1	TGCAGTGCTATACAGGTTACGGCTTTCTTT	CSAIQVTAFF
TRBV5-6	-	-	TRBJ2-1	TGTGCCAGCAGTATCTACAATGAGCAGTTCTTC	CASSIYNEQFF
TRBV5-1	TRBD1	-	TRBJ2-1	TGCGCCAGCAGCATATCTCCGGGACAGGGTATTGAGCAGTTCTTC	CASSISPGQGIEQFF
TRBV5-5	-	-	TRBJ2-1	TGTGCCAGCAGCTTGGAGTGGGGTAGCAATGAGCAGTTCTTC	CASSLEWGSNEQFF
TRBV6-5	-	-	TRBJ2-2	TGTGCCAGCAGTATGGAGGGCCGCAACACCGGGGAGCTGTTTTTT	CASSMEGRNTGELFF
TRBV28	-	few	TRBJ1-5	TGTGCCAGCAGAATTGTCAATCAGCCCCAGCATTTT	CASRIVNQPQHF
TRBV28	-	once	TRBJ2-5	TGTGCCAGCAGGGTGATCGGAGAGACCCAGTACTTC	CASRVIGETQYF
TRBV29-1	-	-	TRBJ2-5	TGCAGCGTTGAAGATCAGTCGGGGGCGACCCAGTACTTC	CSVEDQSGATQYF
TRBV5-1	-	-	TRBJ2-3	TGCGCCAGCAGCTCGGCAGGGAGGGATACGCAGTATTTT	CASSSAGRDTQYF